This entry concerns a single TCR beta chain. What it binds is not known. Trimming removed 2 bases from V and 1 base from J, with 7 bases in between. CDR1 is SGDLS, CDR2 YYNGEE, per germline. The CDR3 contains 14 residues. This sample is drawn from a study of cytomegalovirus exposure and HLA in healthy donors. Study-wide points: The records held CMV serostatus as the only immune exposure information. Listed as cytomegalovirus-associated were 170 or so TCR beta chains.

PCR primers comprised 60 Vbeta and 13 Jbeta primers. Generated by immunoSEQ multiplex PCR, the TCRdb table keeps only in-frame clones and is missing some. The table has about 140,000 clones, under 80% seen once. The rearrangement joins TRBV9 to TRBJ1-3; D unclear. Source material: PBMCs. This TCR was sampled from a male donor in good health and CMV-seronegative. In nucleotides, the CDR3 is TGTGCCAGCAGCGTGTCCCTTTCTGGAAACACCATATATTTT. Amino acid sequence: CASSVSLSGNTIYF.